Listed here are 17 T cell receptor beta chains from one sample, sequenced in a study of yellow fever vaccine responses in identical twins. Using its own MiXCR run on the RT-PCR reads, TCRdb lists one record per CDR3 protein. The sample contains roughly 6,900 distinct CDR3 sequences, 84% of which appear only once. The sequencing here drew on T cells from blood (PBMCs), unsorted or a sorted subset (not recorded which), taken before or after yellow fever vaccination (not recorded which). The receptors stem from a woman between 18 and 30 years old who received the yellow fever vaccine.

The J gene is TRBJ2-7, the V gene TRBV11-1, with D perhaps TRBD1 or TRBD2 (5 bases each). Deletions cut 5 bases from V and 3 bases from J, with 14 bases between. This CDR3 is built from 14 residues. CDR1 is SGHAT, CDR2 FQDESV, per germline (reference sequence). The CDR3 DNA is TGTGCCAGCAGCCCCGGGGCCAACTTCTACGAGCAGTACTTC. Encoded protein: CASSPGANFYEQYF.

V and J are TRBV6-5 and TRBJ1-1; D remains ambiguous. The germline V and J ends were trimmed by 2 bases and 6 bases, with 7 bases remaining between them. This CDR3 spans 12 amino acids. The germline CDR1 and CDR2 sequences are MNHEY and SVGAGI. The CDR3 coding sequence is TGTGCCAGCAGTTACATCGGGGCTGAAGCTTTCTTT. It is translated as CASSYIGAEAFF.

This chain uses TRBV6-4 with TRBJ2-1; TRBD1 aligns across 7 bases. V was clipped by 6 bases and J by 8 bases; unmatched bases: 10. The CDR3 has 14 residues. The germline gives CDR1 MRHNA, CDR2 SNTAGT. The CDR3 here is CASRDTGTAYEQFF. As DNA, the CDR3 is TGTGCCAGCAGGGACACCGGGACAGCTTATGAGCAGTTCTTC.

The chain uses TRBV7-9 and TRBJ2-5; maybe TRBD2 (5 bases). The CDR3 has 12 residues. Trimming shortened V by 4 bases and J by 5 bases, and 8 bases separated the two germline ends. Germline V gene data show CDR1 as SEHNR and CDR2 as FQNEAQ (reference sequence). In nucleotides, the CDR3 is TGTGCCAGCAGCTACCCGGGGGAGACCCAGTACTTC. Protein: CASSYPGETQYF.

This clonotype was picked up one time. V and J are TRBV12-3 or TRBV12-4 and TRBJ2-2; D possibly corresponds to TRBD1 (5 bases). This CDR3 is 13 amino acids long. V was pared by 8 bases and J by 7 bases, with 14 bases between. CDR3 nucleotides: TGTGCCAGCGGGTGGGGCTCGGACGGGGAGCTGTTTTTT. Translation gives CASGWGSDGELFF.

The V gene is TRBV29-1, the J gene TRBJ2-7; 7 bases map to TRBD1. Germline values: CDR1 SQVTM, CDR2 ANQGSEA. The CDR3 totals 13 residues. After removal of 4 bases from V and 6 bases from J, the junction contained 9 bases not matched to a gene. CDR3 bases: TGCAGCGTTGTAGGGGGCCGAAGCCCCGAGCAGTACTTC. It specifies CSVVGGRSPEQYF.

This chain links TRBV3-1 with TRBJ1-2; 7 bases line up with TRBD1. Germline V gives CDR1 LGHDT, CDR2 YNNKEL (reference sequence). Germline trimming cut 3 bases from V and 6 bases from J; bases unmatched to any gene: 7. This CDR3 has 14 amino acids. CDR3 DNA sequence: TGTGCCAGCAGCCATCGGACAGGCCGAGATGGCTACACCTTC. Its protein is CASSHRTGRDGYTF.

The rearrangement links TRBV11-2 to TRBJ1-2; maybe TRBD1 (5 bases). Germline-derived CDR1 and CDR2 are SGHAT and FQNNGV. The CDR3 has 13 residues. V gave up 5 bases and J gave up 4 bases, with 11 bases separating them. CDR3 nucleotide sequence: TGTGCCAGCAGCCTGACAGAATCCTATGGCTACACCTTC. Protein: CASSLTESYGYTF.

The chain carries TRBV19 and TRBJ2-1; D is undetermined. Germline CDR1 and CDR2: LNHDA and SQIVND (reference sequence). V was shortened by 6 bases and J by 5 bases, with 14 bases between the two germline ends. This CDR3 is 14 amino acids long. The CDR3 DNA reads TGTGCCAGTAGCCTTTTCGTGTCCCACAATGAGCAGTTCTTC. Translated: CASSLFVSHNEQFF.

The rearrangement uses TRBV12-3 or TRBV12-4 and TRBJ2-3; no clear D. The ends were cut back, 1 base at V and 0 bases at J, with 11 bases in the middle. The CDR3 contains 16 residues. The CDR3 DNA is TGTGCCAGCAGTTTAGTCGGTCTCCCTAGCACAGATACGCAGTATTTT. This sequence encodes CASSLVGLPSTDTQYF.

In its sample, this clonotype was seen a few times. The genes are TRBV29-1 and TRBJ1-5, with 9 bases identical to TRBD1. V shed 5 bases, J shed 7 bases, and the junction held 6 bases outside the gene matches. The CDR3 runs 13 residues. Germline V CDR1 and CDR2: SQVTM, ANQGSEA. The CDR3 DNA follows: TGCAGCGTTCCGGGACAGGGATCACAGCCCCAGCATTTT. Amino acids: CSVPGQGSQPQHF.

This clonotype was detected a few times. The chain has TRBV7-9 and TRBJ2-7, with TRBD1 as a possible D gene (6 bases). The germline V and J ends were trimmed by 7 bases and 4 bases, with 14 bases remaining between them. The CDR3 runs to 13 residues. Germline V gene data show CDR1 as SEHNR and CDR2 as FQNEAQ (reference sequence). The CDR3 is CASKNQGGYEQYF. In nucleotides, the CDR3 is TGTGCCAGCAAAAACCAAGGGGGTTACGAGCAGTACTTC.

The chain links TRBV30 to TRBJ1-3; TRBD1 is a possible D gene (5 bases). The CDR3 is 16 residues long. V was clipped by 2 bases and J by 0 bases, with 14 bases between them. Germline V lookup: CDR1 GTSNPN, CDR2 SVGIG (reference sequence). The CDR3 here is CAWSTGTSLSGNTIYF. Written as DNA, the CDR3 is TGTGCCTGGAGTACTGGGACCTCCCTCTCTGGAAACACCATATATTTT.

The chain recombines TRBV7-1 with TRBJ1-1; D is unclear. TRBV7-1 is designated an ORF whose function remains uncertain. Trimming cost V 3 bases and J 0 bases, with 11 bases left between them. The CDR3 has 15 amino acids. CDR3: CASSSVTPMNTEAFF. CDR3 in DNA: TGTGCCAGCAGCTCCGTGACACCCATGAACACTGAAGCTTTCTTT.

The chain joins TRBV7-8 to TRBJ2-5, with D possibly TRBD2 on 6 matching bases. Trimming took 9 bases from V and 4 from J, leaving 15 bases between them. Germline V lookup: CDR1 SGHVS, CDR2 FQNEAQ. The CDR3 length is 13 residues. The CDR3: CARLLRTTETQYF. CDR3 nucleotide sequence: TGTGCCAGACTCTTGCGGACTACAGAGACCCAGTACTTC.

J is TRBJ2-1 and V is TRBV4-1; 13 positions match TRBD2. Germline V lookup: CDR1 MGHRA, CDR2 YSYEKL. The CDR3 contains 17 residues. The V gene end was trimmed by 1 base and the J gene end by 2 bases; junction bases not matched to a gene: 2. CDR3 DNA sequence: TGCGCCAGCAGCCAAGCCGGACTAGCGGGAGCCTACAATGAGCAGTTCTTC. Its protein product is CASSQAGLAGAYNEQFF.

The V gene is TRBV4-2, the J gene TRBJ2-1, with 9 bases matching TRBD2. The ends lost 0 bases at V and 8 bases at J; junction bases unmatched: 8. Germline V gene sequence: CDR1 LGHNA, CDR2 YNFKEQ. CDR3 length: 16 residues. Written as DNA, the CDR3 is TGTGCCAGCAGCCAAGATAAGGCGGGGGGGTTCTATGAGCAGTTCTTC. Translation gives CASSQDKAGGFYEQFF.